The 17 T cell receptor beta chains given below trace back to one sample, sequenced in a study of CD8 T cells in Susac syndrome. Random hexamers served to reverse transcribe about 0.5 to 1 ug RNA. TCRdb reprocessed the immunoSEQ multiplex PCR reads via MiXCR and lists one record per CDR3 protein. The sample has 150,000 to 200,000 distinct CDR3 sequences; 95% are singletons. Sequencing was carried out using CD8+ T cells from PBMCs. All receptors derive from a human donor with multiple sclerosis.

The gene calls are TRBV7-6 and TRBJ2-3; 9 bases align to TRBD2. The V and J ends lost 1 base and 2 bases, in that order; junction bases with no gene match: 10. Per the germline V gene, CDR1 is SGHVS and CDR2 is FNYEAQ. The CDR3 sequence is 18 residues long. The CDR3 here is CASSLDPSGVVITDTQYF. CDR3 sequence (DNA): TGTGCCAGCAGCTTAGATCCTAGCGGGGTTGTTATCACAGATACGCAGTATTTT.

CDR3 region: CASSIFHEDCTDTQYF. DNA for the CDR3: TGCGCCAGCAGTATATTCCACGAGGACTGCACAGATACGCAGTATTTT. This chain connects TRBV23-1 to TRBJ2-3, with a tentative D call TRBD2 (5 bases). TRBV23-1 is an ORF for which the function is uncertain. V was shortened by 5 bases and J by 1 base, with 16 bases between the two germline ends. CDR3 length equals 16 residues.

The chain couples TRBV14 to TRBJ2-2, with no clear D. Trimming took off 2 bases at V and 5 bases at J, with 6 bases between the two ends. The CDR3 consists of 13 residues. Per the germline V gene, CDR1 is SGHDN and CDR2 is FVKESK. The CDR3 here is CASSQYLTGELFF. For the CDR3, the DNA is TGTGCCAGCAGCCAATACCTAACCGGGGAGCTGTTTTTT.

The rearrangement uses TRBV3-1 and TRBJ1-2; possibly TRBD1 for D (6 bases). This CDR3 region has 16 residues. Trimming stripped 2 bases from V and 7 bases from J, with 20 bases between. From germline, CDR1 is LGHDT and CDR2 YNNKEL (reference sequence). The chain's CDR3 is CASSQFFQGTPFGYTF. CDR3 nucleotides: TGTGCCAGCAGCCAATTCTTTCAGGGGACCCCCTTTGGCTACACCTTC.

This chain uses TRBV5-4 with TRBJ2-1; D gene unclear. This CDR3 has 14 amino acids. Germline V gene sequence: CDR1 SGHNT, CDR2 YYREEE (reference sequence). The germline V and J ends were trimmed by 1 base and 6 bases, with 11 bases remaining between them. CDR3 residues: CASSLWFESNEQFF. The CDR3 nucleotides are TGTGCCAGCAGCTTGTGGTTCGAGTCCAATGAGCAGTTCTTC.

A single count supports this clonotype. The CDR3: CASSPDSPSTDTQYF. For the CDR3, the DNA is TGTGCCAGCAGCCCGGACTCTCCTAGCACAGATACGCAGTATTTT. The J gene is TRBJ2-3, the V gene TRBV7-3; a weak D match, TRBD2 (5 bases). V lost 5 bases to trimming and J lost 0 bases, with 12 bases between them. This CDR3 is 15 amino acids long. CDR1 and CDR2 from the germline V gene are SGHTA and FQGTGA. The full variable domain, in which reference TRBV7-3 and TRBJ2-3 provide the parts outside the CDR3, is GAGVSQTPSNKVTEKGKYVELRCDPISGHTALYWYRQSLGQGPEFLIYFQGTGAADDSGLPNDRFFAVRPEGSVSTLKIQRTERGDSAVYLCASSPDSPSTDTQYFGPGTRLTVL.

The chain combines TRBV23-1 with TRBJ1-2; D remains unclear. TRBV23-1 is an ORF for which the function is uncertain. V lost 4 bases to trimming and J lost 0 bases, with 12 bases between them. The CDR3 spans 15 residues. The CDR3 region is CASSLPGDTNYGYTF. The CDR3 nucleotides are TGCGCCAGCAGTCTACCGGGTGACACTAACTATGGCTACACCTTC.

This clonotype was detected only once. V and J are TRBV19 and TRBJ2-1; D may be TRBD1 (6 bases). CDR3 length: 14 residues. V lost 3 bases, J lost 8 bases, and 14 bases lay in between. The V gene's germline CDR1 is LNHDA and CDR2 SQIVND (reference sequence). The CDR3 loop is CASSIAGASYEQFF. The CDR3 nucleotides read TGTGCCAGTAGTATCGCAGGGGCCAGCTATGAGCAGTTCTTC. Looking up the rest from reference TRBV19 and TRBJ2-1 gives the full variable domain: DGGITQSPKYLFRKEGQNVTLSCEQNLNHDAMYWYRQDPGQGLRLIYYSQIVNDFQKGDIAEGYSVSREKKESFPLTVTSAQKNPTAFYLCASSIAGASYEQFFGPGTRLTVL.

The V call is TRBV7-9, the J call TRBJ2-5; D is perhaps TRBD2 (6 bases). Between the trimmed V and J ends, which lost 10 bases and 0 bases, there was a span of 12 bases. Germline CDR1 is SEHNR and CDR2 is FQNEAQ (reference sequence). This CDR3 region has 13 residues. The CDR3 region is CAILSSDQETQYF. In DNA, the CDR3 is TGTGCCATCCTCTCTAGCGACCAAGAGACCCAGTACTTC.

V and J are TRBV29-1 and TRBJ2-1; D might be TRBD1 or TRBD2, each matching 5 bases. V dropped 7 bases and J dropped 8 bases, with 21 bases sitting between them. The CDR3 runs 14 residues. From germline, CDR1 is SQVTM and CDR2 ANQGSEA. CDR3 amino acids: CSAGWDGFSYEQFF. The CDR3 region has the DNA TGCAGCGCCGGATGGGACGGCTTTAGCTATGAGCAGTTCTTC.

The chain links TRBV4-1 to TRBJ2-1, with D possibly TRBD2 on 5 matching bases. V dropped 3 bases and J dropped 8 bases, with 14 bases sitting between them. Germline V gene lookup returns CDR1 MGHRA and CDR2 YSYEKL. The CDR3 has 14 amino acids. The CDR3 nucleotides are TGCGCCAGCAGCCACCTAGAAGCGGCGGATGAGCAGTTCTTC. Its protein product is CASSHLEAADEQFF.

J is TRBJ1-5 and V is TRBV3-1; TRBD1 is a possible D gene (5 bases). V lost 0 bases to trimming and J lost 11 bases, with 17 bases between them. Germline values: CDR1 LGHDT, CDR2 YNNKEL (reference sequence). CDR3 length: 15 amino acids. CDR3 region: CASSQDWGLGVAQHF. The CDR3 bases are TGTGCCAGCAGCCAAGATTGGGGCCTTGGGGTTGCCCAGCATTTT. The whole variable domain, filled in from reference TRBV3-1 and TRBJ1-5, reads DTAVSQTPKYLVTQMGNDKSIKCEQNLGHDTMYWYKQDSKKFLKIMFSYNNKELIINETVPNRFSPKSPDKAHLNLHINSLELGDSAVYFCASSQDWGLGVAQHFGDGTRLSIL.

V is TRBV5-1 and J is TRBJ2-5; weak D call: TRBD2 (6 bases). V lost 3 bases and J 5 bases, leaving 11 bases between the germline ends. Per the germline V gene, CDR1 is SGHRS and CDR2 is YFSETQ. CDR3 length equals 13 residues. The CDR3 region has the DNA TGCGCCAGCAGCTCCCGACGGGGGGAGACCCAGTACTTC. Encoded protein: CASSSRRGETQYF.

The rearrangement joins TRBV2 to TRBJ1-2; perhaps TRBD1 as D (6 bases). This CDR3 region has 14 residues. V was clipped by 7 bases and J by 4 bases, with 16 bases between them. CDR1 is SNHLY, CDR2 FYNNEI, per germline. Here the CDR3 reads CASIPQGSLYGYTF. DNA of the CDR3: TGTGCCAGCATCCCACAGGGATCCCTCTATGGCTACACCTTC.

This clonotype occurred once. The chain employs TRBV2 and TRBJ2-4; D possibly corresponds to TRBD2 (6 bases). With 3 bases removed from V and 1 base from J, the gap between germline ends came to 7 bases. The CDR3 has 14 amino acids. Germline V gives CDR1 SNHLY, CDR2 FYNNEI. The CDR3 DNA sequence: TGTGCCAGCAGTGACCGGGGGGCCAAAAACATTCAGTACTTC. It codes for CASSDRGAKNIQYF.

V and J are TRBV27 and TRBJ2-4; the D is unclear. The CDR3 runs to 14 residues. Per germline, CDR1 MNHEY and CDR2 SMNVEV (reference sequence). Between the trimmed V and J ends, which lost 5 bases and 0 bases, there was a span of 8 bases. As DNA, the CDR3 is TGTGCCAGCAGTCCAAGGCTAGCCAAAAACATTCAGTACTTC. Translating it yields CASSPRLAKNIQYF.

This clonotype was seen just once. The chain employs TRBV20-1 and TRBJ2-7; D is unclear. Trimming stripped 1 base from V and 0 bases from J, with 4 bases between. The CDR3 is made up of 12 amino acids. The germline V gene has CDR1 DFQATT and CDR2 SNEGSKA (reference sequence). The CDR3 region is CSARGRSYEQYF. In nucleotides, the CDR3 is TGCAGTGCTAGAGGCCGCTCCTACGAGCAGTACTTC.